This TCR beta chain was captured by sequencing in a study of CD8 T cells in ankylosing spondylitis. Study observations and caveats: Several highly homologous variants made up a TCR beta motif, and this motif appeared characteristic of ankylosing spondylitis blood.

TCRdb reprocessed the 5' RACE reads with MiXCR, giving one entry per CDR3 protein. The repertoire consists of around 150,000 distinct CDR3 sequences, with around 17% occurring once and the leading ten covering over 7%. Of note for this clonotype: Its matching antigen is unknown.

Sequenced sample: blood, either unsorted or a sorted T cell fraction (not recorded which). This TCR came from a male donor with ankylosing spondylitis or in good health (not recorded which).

The CDR3, as DNA: TGCAGCGTTGAACTAGCGGGAGGCGATGAGCAGTACTTC. Translation gives CSVELAGGDEQYF. The chain employs TRBV29-1 and TRBJ2-7, with 11 positions matching TRBD2. The CDR3 totals 13 residues. J lost 7 bases, V lost 2 bases, and 4 bases had no gene match. From germline, CDR1 is SQVTM and CDR2 ANQGSEA.